The 7 T cell receptor beta chains listed next were all sequenced from one sample in a study of T cells in Graves' hyperthyroidism and ophthalmopathy. It was RNA transcripts that yielded the amplified TCR beta CDR3 regions. The HTBI primer set drove a first-round RT-PCR of the TCR CDR3. TCRdb re-derived calls from the multiplex PCR reads in MiXCR, one entry per CDR3 protein. The sample contains roughly 280,000 distinct CDR3 sequences, about 17% of which appear only once. The sequenced material came from blood. These receptors originate from a woman in her sixties or seventies with Graves' ophthalmopathy.

The CDR3 DNA reads TGTGCCAGCAGTTACTTGACAGGGATAGGGAATTCACCCCTCCACTTT. Translating it yields CASSYLTGIGNSPLHF. V usage is TRBV6-5 and J usage is TRBJ1-6; 7 bases map to TRBD1. CDR1 is MNHEY, CDR2 SVGAGI, per germline. The J segment lost 7 bases and the V segment lost 1 base, leaving 7 bases of the junction unmatched. The CDR3 length is 16 residues.

The chain links TRBV20-1 to TRBJ2-7; 9 nucleotides agree with TRBD1. The germline V gene has CDR1 DFQATT and CDR2 SNEGSKA (reference sequence). Unmatched junction bases numbered 8, after V lost 4 bases and J lost 1 base. The CDR3 spans 15 residues. CDR3 in DNA: TGCAGTGCTAAAACAGGGGGCTCCCCATCCTACGAGCAGTACTTC. Encoded protein: CSAKTGGSPSYEQYF.

This clonotype was counted a single time. The V and J genes are TRBV4-3 and TRBJ2-7; 11 bases align to TRBD2. The ends lost 0 bases at V and 4 bases at J; junction bases unmatched: 11. CDR1 is LGHNA, CDR2 YSLEER, per germline. This CDR3 has 18 residues. This chain's CDR3 is CASSQDFTSGSIAYEQYF. The CDR3 DNA follows: TGCGCCAGCAGCCAAGATTTCACTAGCGGGAGTATTGCGTACGAGCAGTACTTC.

CDR3 sequence: CASSLLRRGYNQPQHF. The CDR3 DNA is TGCGCCAGCAGCTTGTTAAGGAGAGGGTACAATCAGCCCCAGCATTTT. This sequence joins TRBV5-1 and TRBJ1-5; D is ambiguous. The germline CDR1 and CDR2 sequences are SGHRS and YFSETQ. CDR3 length: 16 residues. The ends were cut back, 1 base at V and 3 bases at J, with 14 bases in the middle.

CDR3 DNA: TGTGCCAGCAGCTCCCGACAGGGCGATAATTCACCCCTCCACTTT. Its protein is CASSSRQGDNSPLHF. This chain connects TRBV5-5 to TRBJ1-6; 7 nucleotides agree with TRBD1. V was clipped by 3 bases and J by 5 bases; unmatched bases: 5. Germline V gene data show CDR1 as SGHKS and CDR2 as YYEKEE (reference sequence). The CDR3 runs 15 residues.

CDR3 in DNA: TGCAGTGCTGGCCCCCCAGGAGTGGACGAGCAGTACTTC. This encodes CSAGPPGVDEQYF. The chain uses TRBV20-1 and TRBJ2-7; D is undetermined. Germline CDR1 reads DFQATT; CDR2 reads SNEGSKA (reference sequence). This CDR3 is built from 13 residues. Trimming stripped 5 bases from V and 5 bases from J, with 16 bases between.

This clonotype was counted at least ten times. This chain connects TRBV5-1 to TRBJ1-2, with D unresolved. The CDR3 covers 15 residues. The germline CDR1 and CDR2 sequences are SGHRS and YFSETQ. The V end was cut by 0 bases, the J end by 7 bases, with 16 bases between. CDR3 in DNA: TGCGCCAGCAGCTTGGCCAAAGCAGGCCCTTCTGGCTACACCTTC. As protein: CASSLAKAGPSGYTF.